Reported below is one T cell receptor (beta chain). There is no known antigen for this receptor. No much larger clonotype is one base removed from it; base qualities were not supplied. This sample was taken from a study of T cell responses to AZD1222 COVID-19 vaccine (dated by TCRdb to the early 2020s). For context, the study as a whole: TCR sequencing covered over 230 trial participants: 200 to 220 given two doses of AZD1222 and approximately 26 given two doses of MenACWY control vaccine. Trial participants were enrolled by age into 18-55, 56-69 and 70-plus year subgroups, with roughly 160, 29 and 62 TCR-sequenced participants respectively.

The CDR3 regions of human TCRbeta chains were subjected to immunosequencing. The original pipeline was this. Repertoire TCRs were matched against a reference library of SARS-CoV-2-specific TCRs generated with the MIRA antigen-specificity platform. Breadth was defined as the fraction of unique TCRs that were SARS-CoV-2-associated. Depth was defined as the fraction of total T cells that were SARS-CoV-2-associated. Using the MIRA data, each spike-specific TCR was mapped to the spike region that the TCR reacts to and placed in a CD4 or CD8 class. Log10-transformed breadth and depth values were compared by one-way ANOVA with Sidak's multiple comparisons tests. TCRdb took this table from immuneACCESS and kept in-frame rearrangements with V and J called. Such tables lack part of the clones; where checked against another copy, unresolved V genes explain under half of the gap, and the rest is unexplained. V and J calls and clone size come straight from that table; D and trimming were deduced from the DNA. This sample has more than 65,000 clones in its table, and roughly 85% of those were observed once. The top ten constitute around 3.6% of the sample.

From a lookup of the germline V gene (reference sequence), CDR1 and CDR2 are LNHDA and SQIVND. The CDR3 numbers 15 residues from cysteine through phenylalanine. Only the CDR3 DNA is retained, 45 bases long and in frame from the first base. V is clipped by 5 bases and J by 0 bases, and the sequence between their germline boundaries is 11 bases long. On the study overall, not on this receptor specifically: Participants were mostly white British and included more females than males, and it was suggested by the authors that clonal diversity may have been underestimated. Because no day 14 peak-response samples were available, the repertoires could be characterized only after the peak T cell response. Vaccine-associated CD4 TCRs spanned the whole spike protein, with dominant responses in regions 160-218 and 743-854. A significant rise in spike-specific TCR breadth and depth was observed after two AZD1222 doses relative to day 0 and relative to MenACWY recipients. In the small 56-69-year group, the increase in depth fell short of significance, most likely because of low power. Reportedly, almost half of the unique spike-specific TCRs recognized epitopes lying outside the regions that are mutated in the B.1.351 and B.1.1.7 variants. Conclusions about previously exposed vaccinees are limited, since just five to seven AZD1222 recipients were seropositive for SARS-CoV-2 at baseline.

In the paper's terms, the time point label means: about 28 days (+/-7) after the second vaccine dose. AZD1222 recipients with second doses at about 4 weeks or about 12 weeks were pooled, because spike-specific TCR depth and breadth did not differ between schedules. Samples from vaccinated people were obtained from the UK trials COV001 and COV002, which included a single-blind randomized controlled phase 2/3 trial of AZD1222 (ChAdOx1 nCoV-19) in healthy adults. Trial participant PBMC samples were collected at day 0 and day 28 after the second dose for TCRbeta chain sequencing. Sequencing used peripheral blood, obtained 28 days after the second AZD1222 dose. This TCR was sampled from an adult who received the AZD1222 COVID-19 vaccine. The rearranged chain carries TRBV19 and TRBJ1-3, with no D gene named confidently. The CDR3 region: CASSATLSSGNTIYF. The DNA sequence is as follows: TGTGCCAGTAGTGCGACCCTGAGCTCTGGAAACACCATATATTTT.